This TCR beta chain emerged from a study of response to subunit inactivated influenza vaccine. Study conclusions and caveats: Authors suggested that a seasonal influenza vaccination recruits few new T cells each time.

A remark on this clonotype: Its antigen is not known.

Germline CDR1 and CDR2: SGHRS and YFSETQ. V was clipped by 4 bases and J by 0 bases; unmatched bases: 9. The CDR3 covers 16 residues. Via MiXCR, TCRdb re-called the RT-PCR reads, giving one row per CDR3 protein. The table shows 550,000 to 800,000 distinct CDR3 sequences, with less than 20% occurring only once. The sample here was PBMCs from blood, taken about 13 days after vaccination. This receptor was identified in a man aged 50 or older who received an inactivated influenza vaccine. The rearrangement links TRBV5-1 to TRBJ2-7, with TRBD1 matching 8 bases. The CDR3 DNA reads TGCGCCAGCAGCGGTGGGTGGACAGGGACCTCCTACGAGCAGTACTTC. Its protein is CASSGGWTGTSYEQYF.